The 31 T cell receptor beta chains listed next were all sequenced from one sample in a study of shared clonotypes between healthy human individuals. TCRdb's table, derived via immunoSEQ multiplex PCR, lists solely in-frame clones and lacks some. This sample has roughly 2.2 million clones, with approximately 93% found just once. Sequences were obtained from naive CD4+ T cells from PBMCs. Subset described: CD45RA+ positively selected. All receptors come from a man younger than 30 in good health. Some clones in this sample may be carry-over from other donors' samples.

The CDR3 sequence: CASSAKGQGRTEAFF. CDR3 sequence (DNA): TGTGCCAGCTCAGCGAAAGGACAGGGGAGAACTGAAGCTTTCTTT. The chain joins TRBV18 to TRBJ1-1, with 9 bases that match TRBD1. Per the germline V gene, CDR1 is KGHSH and CDR2 is LQKENI. The CDR3 extends over 15 amino acids. The V segment lost 5 bases and the J segment 5 bases; nucleotides outside the gene matches: 9.

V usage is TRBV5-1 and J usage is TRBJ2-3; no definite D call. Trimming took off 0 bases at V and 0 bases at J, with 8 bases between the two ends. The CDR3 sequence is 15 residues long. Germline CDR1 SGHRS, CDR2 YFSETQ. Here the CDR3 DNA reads TGCGCCAGCAGCTTGGGAGTTACTAGCACAGATACGCAGTATTTT. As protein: CASSLGVTSTDTQYF.

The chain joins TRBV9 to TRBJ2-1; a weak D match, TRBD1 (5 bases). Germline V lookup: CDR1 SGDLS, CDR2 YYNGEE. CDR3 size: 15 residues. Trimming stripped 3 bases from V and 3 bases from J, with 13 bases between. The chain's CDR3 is CASSEDTDSYNEQFF. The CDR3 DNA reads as TGTGCCAGCAGCGAGGACACTGACAGCTACAATGAGCAGTTCTTC.

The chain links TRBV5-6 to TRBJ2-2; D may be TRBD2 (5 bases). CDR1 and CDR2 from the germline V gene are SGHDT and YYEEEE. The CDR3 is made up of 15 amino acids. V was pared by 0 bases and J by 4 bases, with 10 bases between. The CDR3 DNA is TGTGCCAGCAGCTTGGGAGGGCGGCGCACCGGGGAGCTGTTTTTT. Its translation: CASSLGGRRTGELFF.

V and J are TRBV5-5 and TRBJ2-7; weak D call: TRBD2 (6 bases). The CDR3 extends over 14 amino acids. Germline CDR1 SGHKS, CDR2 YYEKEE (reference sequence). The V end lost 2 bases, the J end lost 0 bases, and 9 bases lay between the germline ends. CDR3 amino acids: CASSFGRNSYEQYF. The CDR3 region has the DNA TGTGCCAGCAGCTTCGGGAGAAACTCCTACGAGCAGTACTTC. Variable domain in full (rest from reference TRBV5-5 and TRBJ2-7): DAGVTQSPTHLIKTRGQQVTLRCSPISGHKSVSWYQQVLGQGPQFIFQYYEKEERGRGNFPDRFSARQFPNYSSELNVNALLLGDSALYLCASSFGRNSYEQYFGPGTRLTVT.

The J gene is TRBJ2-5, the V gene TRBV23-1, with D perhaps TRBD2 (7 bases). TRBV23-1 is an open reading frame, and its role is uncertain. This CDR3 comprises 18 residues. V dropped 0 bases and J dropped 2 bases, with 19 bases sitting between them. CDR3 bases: TGCGCCAGCAGTCAATCGAGGGGGGGTAGCAGTAGACAAGAGACCCAGTACTTC. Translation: CASSQSRGGSSRQETQYF.

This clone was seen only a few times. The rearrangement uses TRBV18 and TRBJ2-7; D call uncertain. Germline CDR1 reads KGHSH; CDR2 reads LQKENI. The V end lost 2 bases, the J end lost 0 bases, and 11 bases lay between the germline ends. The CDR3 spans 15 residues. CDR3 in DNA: TGTGCCAGCTCACCAGTTGCGCCGAGCTCCTACGAGCAGTACTTC. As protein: CASSPVAPSSYEQYF.

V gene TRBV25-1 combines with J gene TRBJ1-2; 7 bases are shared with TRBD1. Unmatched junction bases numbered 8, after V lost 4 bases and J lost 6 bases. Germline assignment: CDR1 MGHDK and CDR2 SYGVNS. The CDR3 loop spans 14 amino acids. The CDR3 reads CASSGQGNRNGYTF. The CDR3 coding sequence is TGTGCCAGCAGTGGACAGGGAAATCGGAATGGCTACACCTTC.

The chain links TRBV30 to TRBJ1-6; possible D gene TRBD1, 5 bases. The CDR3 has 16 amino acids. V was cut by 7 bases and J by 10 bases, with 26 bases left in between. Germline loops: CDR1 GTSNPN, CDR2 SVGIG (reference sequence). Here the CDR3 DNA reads TGTGCCTTGGACGGGACGTTGGGTAGGGGTAGCTCACCCCTCCACTTT. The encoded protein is CALDGTLGRGSSPLHF.

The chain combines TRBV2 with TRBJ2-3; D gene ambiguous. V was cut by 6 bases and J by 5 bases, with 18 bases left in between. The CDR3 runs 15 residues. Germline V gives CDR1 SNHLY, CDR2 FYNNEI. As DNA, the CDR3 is TGTGCCAGCAGAGTCGACTTCCGTACGCAAGATACGCAGTATTTT. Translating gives CASRVDFRTQDTQYF.

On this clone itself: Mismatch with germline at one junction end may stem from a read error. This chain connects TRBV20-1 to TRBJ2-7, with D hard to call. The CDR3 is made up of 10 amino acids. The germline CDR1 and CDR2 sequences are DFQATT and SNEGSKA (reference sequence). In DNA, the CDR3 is TGCAGTGCTAGGGGCCCCCAGGTTGTCTTC. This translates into CSARGPQVVF.

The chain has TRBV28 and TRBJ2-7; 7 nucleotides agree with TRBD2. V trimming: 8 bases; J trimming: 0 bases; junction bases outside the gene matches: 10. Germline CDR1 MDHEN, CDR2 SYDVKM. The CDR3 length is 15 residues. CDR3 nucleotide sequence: TGTGCCAGCGGGGGGGATATCTCTAGCTCCTACGAGCAGTACTTC. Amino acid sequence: CASGGDISSSYEQYF.

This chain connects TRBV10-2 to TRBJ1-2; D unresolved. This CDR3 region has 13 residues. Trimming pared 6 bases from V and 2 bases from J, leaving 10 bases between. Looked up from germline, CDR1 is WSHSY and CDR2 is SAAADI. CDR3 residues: CASSATTNYGYTF. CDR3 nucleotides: TGCGCCAGCAGCGCAACTACCAACTATGGCTACACCTTC.

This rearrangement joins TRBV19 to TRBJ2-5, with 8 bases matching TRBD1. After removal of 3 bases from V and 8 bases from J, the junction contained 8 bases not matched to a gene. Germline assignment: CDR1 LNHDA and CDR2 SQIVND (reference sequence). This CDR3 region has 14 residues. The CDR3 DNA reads TGTGCCAGTAGTATGAGGACAGGGAAGGGAACCCAGTACTTC. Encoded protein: CASSMRTGKGTQYF.

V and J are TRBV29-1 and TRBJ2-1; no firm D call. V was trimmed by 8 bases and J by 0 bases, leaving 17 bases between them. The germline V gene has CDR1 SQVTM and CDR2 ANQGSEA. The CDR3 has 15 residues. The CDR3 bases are TGCAGCCTCCGGTATGAGTCGAGCTCCTACAATGAGCAGTTCTTC. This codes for CSLRYESSSYNEQFF.

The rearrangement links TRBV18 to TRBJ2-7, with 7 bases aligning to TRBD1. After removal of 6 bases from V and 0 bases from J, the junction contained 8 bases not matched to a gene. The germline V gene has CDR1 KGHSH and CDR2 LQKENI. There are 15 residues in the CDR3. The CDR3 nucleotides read TGTGCCAGCTCCCTCGGACAGGACCTCTCCTACGAGCAGTACTTC. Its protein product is CASSLGQDLSYEQYF. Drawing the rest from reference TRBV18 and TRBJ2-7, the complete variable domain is NAGVMQNPRHLVRRRGQEARLRCSPMKGHSHVYWYRQLPEEGLKFMVYLQKENIIDESGMPKERFSAEFPKEGPSILRIQQVVRGDSAAYFCASSLGQDLSYEQYFGPGTRLTVT.

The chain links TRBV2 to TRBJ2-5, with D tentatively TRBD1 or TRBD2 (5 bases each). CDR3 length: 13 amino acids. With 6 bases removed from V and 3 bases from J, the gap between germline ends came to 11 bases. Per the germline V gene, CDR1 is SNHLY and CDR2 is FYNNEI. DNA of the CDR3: TGTGCCAGCAGGAGGGGCTTCGAAGAGACCCAGTACTTC. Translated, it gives CASRRGFEETQYF.

The CDR3 here is CAVWWGTEAFF. The CDR3, as DNA: TGTGCCGTCTGGTGGGGCACTGAAGCTTTCTTT. The V gene is TRBV27, the J gene TRBJ1-1; D gene unclear. The germline gives CDR1 MNHEY, CDR2 SMNVEV (reference sequence). V dropped 11 bases and J dropped 4 bases, with 11 bases sitting between them. CDR3 size: 11 residues.

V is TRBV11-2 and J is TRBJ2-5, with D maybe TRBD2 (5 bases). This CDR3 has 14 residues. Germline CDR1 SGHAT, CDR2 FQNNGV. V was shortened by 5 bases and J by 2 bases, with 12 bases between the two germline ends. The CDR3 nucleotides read TGTGCCAGCAGCCGTAGGCGGGTTCAAGAGACCCAGTACTTC. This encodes CASSRRRVQETQYF.

In DNA form, the CDR3 reads TGTGCCAGCAGTCAACCCGGGACATCCTACAATGAGCAGTTCTTC. It encodes CASSQPGTSYNEQFF. This chain joins TRBV11-2 and TRBJ2-1; possible D gene TRBD1, 6 bases. Germline V lookup: CDR1 SGHAT, CDR2 FQNNGV. The CDR3 has 15 amino acids. Trimming pared 6 bases from V and 1 base from J, leaving 13 bases between. Filled out from reference TRBV11-2 and TRBJ2-1, the complete variable domain reads EAGVAQSPRYKIIEKRQSVAFWCNPISGHATLYWYQQILGQGPKLLIQFQNNGVVDDSQLPKDRFSAERLKGVDSTLKIQPAKLEDSAVYLCASSQPGTSYNEQFFGPGTRLTVL.

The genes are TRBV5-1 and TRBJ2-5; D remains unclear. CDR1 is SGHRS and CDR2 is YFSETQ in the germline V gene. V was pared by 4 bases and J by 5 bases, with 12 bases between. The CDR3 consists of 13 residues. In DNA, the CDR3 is TGCGCCAGCAGCCGGCCCCCGCTGGAGACCCAGTACTTC. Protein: CASSRPPLETQYF. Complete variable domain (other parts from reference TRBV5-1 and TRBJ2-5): KAGVTQTPRYLIKTRGQQVTLSCSPISGHRSVSWYQQTPGQGLQFLFEYFSETQRNKGNFPGRFSGRQFSNSRSEMNVSTLELGDSALYLCASSRPPLETQYFGPGTRLLVL.

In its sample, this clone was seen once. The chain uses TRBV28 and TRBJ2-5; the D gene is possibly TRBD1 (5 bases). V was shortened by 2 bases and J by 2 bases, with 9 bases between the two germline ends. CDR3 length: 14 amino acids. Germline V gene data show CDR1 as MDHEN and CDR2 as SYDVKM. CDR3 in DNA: TGTGCCAGCAGTTTAGACAGCCTACAAGAGACCCAGTACTTC. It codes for CASSLDSLQETQYF.

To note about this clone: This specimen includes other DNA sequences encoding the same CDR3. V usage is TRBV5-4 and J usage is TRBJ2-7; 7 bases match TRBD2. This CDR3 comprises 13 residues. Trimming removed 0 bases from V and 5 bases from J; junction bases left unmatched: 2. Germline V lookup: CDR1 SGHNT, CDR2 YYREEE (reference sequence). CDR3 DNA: TGTGCCAGCAGCTTGGCTAGCGGAGACGAGCAGTACTTC. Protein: CASSLASGDEQYF. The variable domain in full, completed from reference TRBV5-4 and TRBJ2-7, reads ETGVTQSPTHLIKTRGQQVTLRCSSQSGHNTVSWYQQALGQGPQFIFQYYREEENGRGNFPPRFSGLQFPNYSSELNVNALELDDSALYLCASSLASGDEQYFGPGTRLTVT.

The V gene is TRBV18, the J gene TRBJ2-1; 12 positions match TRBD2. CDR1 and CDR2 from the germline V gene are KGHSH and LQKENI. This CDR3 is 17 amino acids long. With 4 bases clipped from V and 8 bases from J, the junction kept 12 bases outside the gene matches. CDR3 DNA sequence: TGTGCCAGCTCACAAATCTCGACTAGCGGGAGCTTCTATGAGCAGTTCTTC. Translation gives CASSQISTSGSFYEQFF.

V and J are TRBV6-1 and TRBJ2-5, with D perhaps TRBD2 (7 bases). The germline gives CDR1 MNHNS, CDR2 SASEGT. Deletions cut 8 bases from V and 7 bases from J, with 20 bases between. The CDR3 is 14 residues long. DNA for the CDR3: TGTGCCAGCCGCCTCCCGGGGGGCCGAGGGACCCAGTACTTC. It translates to CASRLPGGRGTQYF.

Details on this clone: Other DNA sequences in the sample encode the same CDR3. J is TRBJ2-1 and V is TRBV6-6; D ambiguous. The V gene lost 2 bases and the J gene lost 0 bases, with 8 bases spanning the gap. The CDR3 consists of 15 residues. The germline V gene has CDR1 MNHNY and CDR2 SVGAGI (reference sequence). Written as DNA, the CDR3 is TGTGCCAGCAGTTACGGAGAAAGCTCCTACAATGAGCAGTTCTTC. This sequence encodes CASSYGESSYNEQFF.

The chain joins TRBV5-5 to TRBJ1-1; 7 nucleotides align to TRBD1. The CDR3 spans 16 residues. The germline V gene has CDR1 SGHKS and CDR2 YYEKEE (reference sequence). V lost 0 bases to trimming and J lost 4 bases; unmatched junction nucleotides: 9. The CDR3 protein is CASSLDWDRDFTEAFF. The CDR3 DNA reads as TGTGCCAGCAGCTTGGATTGGGACAGAGACTTCACTGAAGCTTTCTTT.

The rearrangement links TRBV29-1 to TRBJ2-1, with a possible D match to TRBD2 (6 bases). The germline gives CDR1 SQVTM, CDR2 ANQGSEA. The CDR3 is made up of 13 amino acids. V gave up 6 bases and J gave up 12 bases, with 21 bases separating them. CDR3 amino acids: CSVAPASARWQFF. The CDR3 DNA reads TGCAGCGTGGCTCCGGCTAGCGCTAGGTGGCAGTTCTTC.

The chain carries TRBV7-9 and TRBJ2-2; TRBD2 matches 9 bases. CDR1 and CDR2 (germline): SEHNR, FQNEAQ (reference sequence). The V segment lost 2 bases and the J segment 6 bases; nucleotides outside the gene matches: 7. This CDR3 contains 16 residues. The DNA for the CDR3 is TGTGCCAGCAGCTTACGGACTAGCGCAAGGGCCGGGGAGCTGTTTTTT. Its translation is CASSLRTSARAGELFF.

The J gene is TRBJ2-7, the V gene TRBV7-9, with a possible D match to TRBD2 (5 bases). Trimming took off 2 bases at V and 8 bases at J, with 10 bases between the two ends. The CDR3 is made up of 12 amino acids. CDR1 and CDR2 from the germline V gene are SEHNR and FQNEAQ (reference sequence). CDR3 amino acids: CASSLPRGQQYF. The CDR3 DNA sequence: TGTGCCAGCAGCTTACCACGAGGGCAGCAGTACTTC.

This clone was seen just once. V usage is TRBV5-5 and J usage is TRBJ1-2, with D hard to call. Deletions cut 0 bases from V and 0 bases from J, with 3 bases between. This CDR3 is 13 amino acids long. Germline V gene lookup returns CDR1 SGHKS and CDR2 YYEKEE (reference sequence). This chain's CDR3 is CASSLGPNYGYTF. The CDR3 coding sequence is TGTGCCAGCAGCTTGGGACCTAACTATGGCTACACCTTC.